This passage covers 17 T cell receptor beta chains from one sample sequenced in a study of Ad26.COV2.S vaccination and SARS-CoV-2 variants. Treatment defined: around 19 received Ad26.COV2.S at low or high dose, single or two shots; 5 received placebo; per-sample allocation not given. Day 63 after the first vaccine or placebo injection was the time point for sampling. Clones were read by immunoSEQ multiplex PCR, and TCRdb kept only the in-frame ones, dropping some. This sample has around 320,000 clones, with 85% found just once. Sequences were derived from peripheral blood, sampled in a trial of Ad26.COV2.S vaccine versus placebo. The receptors were sampled from a person between 18 and 59 years old who received the Ad26.COV2.S COVID-19 vaccine or a placebo.

The CDR3 DNA sequence: TGTGCCAGCAGCTTGAGAGGGACAGCCCGAAGAGGTAACTATGGCTACACCTTC. Translation: CASSLRGTARRGNYGYTF. The chain recombines TRBV5-6 with TRBJ1-2; 7 bases match TRBD1. Germline CDR1 is SGHDT and CDR2 is YYEEEE. CDR3 size: 18 residues. V was pared by 1 base and J by 1 base, with 13 bases of the junction left unmatched.

The chain has TRBV18 and TRBJ2-5; a weak D match, TRBD2 (5 bases). The V gene's germline CDR1 is KGHSH and CDR2 LQKENI. V lost 2 bases and J 4 bases, leaving 5 bases between the germline ends. CDR3 size: 12 residues. The chain's CDR3 is CASSPEGETQYF. The CDR3 DNA reads TGTGCCAGCTCACCAGAGGGAGAGACCCAGTACTTC.

The CDR3 region is CAITSGGDNEQFF. The CDR3 region has the DNA TGTGCCATCACTTCGGGGGGGGACAATGAGCAGTTCTTC. The chain joins TRBV10-3 to TRBJ2-1; 8 nucleotides agree with TRBD2. The CDR3 has 13 amino acids. Germline CDR1 ENHRY, CDR2 SYGVKD. Trimming cost V 7 bases and J 5 bases; bases outside gene matches: 4.

The chain is built from TRBV27 and TRBJ2-7; D is perhaps TRBD1 (6 bases). Germline loops: CDR1 MNHEY, CDR2 SMNVEV (reference sequence). V was cut by 1 base and J by 5 bases, with 18 bases left in between. The CDR3 is 16 amino acids. CDR3: CASSLYPPDRVHEQYF. In DNA, the CDR3 is TGTGCCAGCAGTTTATATCCGCCGGACAGAGTCCACGAGCAGTACTTC.

CDR3: CASSETRRTGKAQETQYF. The CDR3, as DNA: TGTGCCAGCAGTGAGACGAGGCGAACAGGGAAAGCACAAGAGACCCAGTACTTC. The chain is built from TRBV6-1 and TRBJ2-5; possibly TRBD1 for D (6 bases). CDR3 length: 18 amino acids. Germline CDR1 MNHNS, CDR2 SASEGT. Trimming removed 3 bases at V and 2 bases at J, with 22 bases between.

The rearrangement uses TRBV28 and TRBJ2-5, with 10 bases lining up with TRBD2. Germline values: CDR1 MDHEN, CDR2 SYDVKM. This CDR3 is 15 amino acids long. The V segment lost 3 bases and the J segment 3 bases; nucleotides outside the gene matches: 4. CDR3 coding DNA: TGTGCCAGCAGTTTCAGTAGCGGGGGGAAAGAGACCCAGTACTTC. Its translation: CASSFSSGGKETQYF.

The rearrangement joins TRBV5-8 to TRBJ1-5, with TRBD1 matching over 8 bases. The CDR3 loop spans 15 amino acids. V lost 2 bases to trimming and J lost 5 bases; unmatched junction nucleotides: 6. In germline, CDR1 is SGHTS, CDR2 YDEGEE. The CDR3 loop reads CASSLHRGTYQPQHF. The CDR3, as DNA: TGTGCCAGCAGCTTACACAGGGGGACATATCAGCCCCAGCATTTT. The whole variable domain, remainder taken from reference TRBV5-8 and TRBJ1-5, is EAGVTQSPTHLIKTRGQQATLRCSPISGHTSVYWYQQALGLGLQFLLWYDEGEERNRGNFPPRFSGRQFPNYSSELNVNALELEDSALYLCASSLHRGTYQPQHFGDGTRLSIL.

The chain is built from TRBV7-8 and TRBJ2-5; 7 bases are a match to TRBD1. The CDR3 length is 14 residues. V was clipped by 0 bases and J by 5 bases; unmatched bases: 3. Per germline, CDR1 SGHVS and CDR2 FQNEAQ. The CDR3 is CASSLAVRGETQYF. CDR3 nucleotide sequence: TGTGCCAGCAGCTTAGCGGTCAGGGGGGAGACCCAGTACTTC.

The rearrangement uses TRBV9 and TRBJ2-7, with TRBD1 matching 8 bases. J gave up 6 bases and V 2 bases, and 7 bases lay outside the gene matches. The CDR3 has 14 residues. From germline, CDR1 is SGDLS and CDR2 YYNGEE. CDR3 bases: TGTGCCAGCAGCGTCAGACAGGGGCCCGGCGAGCAGTACTTC. It codes for CASSVRQGPGEQYF. Full variable domain (remainder filled in from reference TRBV9 and TRBJ2-7): DSGVTQTPKHLITATGQRVTLRCSPRSGDLSVYWYQQSLDQGLQFLIQYYNGEERAKGNILERFSAQQFPDLHSELNLSSLELGDSALYFCASSVRQGPGEQYFGPGTRLTVT.

The chain joins TRBV10-3 to TRBJ2-1; the D is unclear. Trimming took off 6 bases at V and 2 bases at J, with 8 bases between the two ends. CDR3 length: 13 amino acids. Germline assignment: CDR1 ENHRY and CDR2 SYGVKD. The CDR3 loop is CAISPVPYNEQFF. CDR3 DNA sequence: TGTGCCATCAGCCCCGTGCCCTACAATGAGCAGTTCTTC.

The chain carries TRBV2 and TRBJ1-4; a possible D gene is TRBD1 (5 bases). CDR3 length equals 16 residues. CDR1 and CDR2 (germline): SNHLY, FYNNEI. V was clipped by 6 bases and J by 4 bases, with 18 bases between them. The CDR3 region has the DNA TGTGCCAGCAGGGTCTTGGGACTTAACTTTAATGAAAAACTGTTTTTT. This translates into CASRVLGLNFNEKLFF.

The J gene is TRBJ2-2, the V gene TRBV6-5; TRBD1 matches 8 bases. Looked up from germline, CDR1 is MNHEY and CDR2 is SVGAGI. The J segment lost 7 bases and the V segment lost 6 bases, leaving 7 bases of the junction unmatched. There are 14 residues in the CDR3. CDR3 nucleotide sequence: TGTGCCAGCAGAGATTCCAGGGGGCTCGGGGAGCTGTTTTTT. Protein product: CASRDSRGLGELFF.

This clone was seen a handful of times. The rearrangement joins TRBV5-1 to TRBJ1-3; D remains unclear. V dropped 2 bases and J dropped 2 bases, with 14 bases sitting between them. CDR1 is SGHRS, CDR2 YFSETQ, per germline. The length of the CDR3 is 16 residues. The CDR3 bases are TGCGCCAGCAGCTTTCAACCCGGTAGTACTGGAAACACCATATATTTT. It is translated as CASSFQPGSTGNTIYF.

The V and J genes are TRBV10-3 and TRBJ2-1, with D unresolved. Germline V gives CDR1 ENHRY, CDR2 SYGVKD. This CDR3 spans 14 amino acids. V was pared by 6 bases and J by 0 bases, with 9 bases between. CDR3 DNA sequence: TGTGCCATCAGCGATTCGAGCTCCTACAATGAGCAGTTCTTC. Its protein product is CAISDSSSYNEQFF.

The V and J genes are TRBV5-1 and TRBJ2-3, with a weak D call TRBD2 (5 bases). The germline CDR1 and CDR2 sequences are SGHRS and YFSETQ. V was pared by 5 bases and J by 4 bases, with 14 bases between. The CDR3 runs to 14 residues. In nucleotides, the CDR3 is TGCGCCAGCAGGTCCGGGGTGTCAGCAGATACGCAGTATTTT. Protein: CASRSGVSADTQYF.

This chain uses TRBV5-1 with TRBJ2-2; D unclear. V lost 7 bases and J lost 0, with 7 bases in between. The germline gives CDR1 SGHRS, CDR2 YFSETQ. CDR3 length: 13 residues. CDR3 region: CASSQANTGELFF. The CDR3 DNA follows: TGCGCCAGCTCCCAGGCGAACACCGGGGAGCTGTTTTTT.

The CDR3: CASSQAYSRYEQYF. CDR3 DNA sequence: TGTGCCAGCAGCCAAGCCTACAGTCGCTACGAGCAGTACTTC. The chain employs TRBV3-1 (or the pseudogene TRBV3-2) and TRBJ2-7; D gene unclear. The CDR3 runs to 14 residues. V was trimmed by 1 base and J by 3 bases, leaving 10 bases between them. From germline, CDR1 is LGHDT and CDR2 YNNKEL (reference sequence).